A single sample gave rise to the 3 T cell receptor beta chains below, sequenced in a study of a mutant IDH1 vaccine in newly diagnosed glioma. Time point indicated: week 35, safety follow-up. Vaccine doses each comprised 300 ug of mutant IDH1 20-mer peptide, with topical imiquimod. Their specific antigens are unknown. Profiling relied on immunoSEQ multiplex PCR, and the TCRdb table lists in-frame clones only, not all of them. The table includes 30,000 to 40,000 clones, 80% detected once. The sample was PBMCs, taken from a glioma patient whose treatment included an IDH1 peptide vaccine. The source is a man aged 35 to 55 with glioma. Some clones in this sample may be carry-over from other donors' samples.

The chain combines TRBV5-4 with TRBJ2-7, with 10 bases aligning to TRBD1. Germline V gene lookup returns CDR1 SGHNT and CDR2 YYREEE (reference sequence). V gave up 6 bases and J gave up 4 bases; unmatched junction bases: 7. CDR3 size: 14 residues. The CDR3 DNA follows: TGTGCCAGCAACCGACAGGGGGCAACGTACGAGCAGTACTTC. This codes for CASNRQGATYEQYF.

The rearrangement joins TRBV9 to TRBJ2-7; D ambiguous. Germline CDR1 is SGDLS and CDR2 is YYNGEE. The length of the CDR3 is 13 residues. V gave up 2 bases and J gave up 3 bases, with 9 bases separating them. The CDR3 DNA sequence: TGTGCCAGCAGCGTCGGCAGCTTCTACGAGCAGTACTTC. Its protein product is CASSVGSFYEQYF.

The chain combines TRBV2 with TRBJ2-7, with 8 bases that match TRBD1. V shed 3 bases, J shed 5 bases, and the junction held 6 bases outside the gene matches. This CDR3 region has 14 residues. CDR1 and CDR2 from the germline V gene are SNHLY and FYNNEI. The chain's CDR3 is CASSDRGRSHEQYF. The CDR3 bases are TGTGCCAGCAGTGACAGGGGGCGCAGCCACGAGCAGTACTTC.